The 26 T cell receptor beta chains below all came from one sample that was sequenced in a study of T cells in women clearing cervical HPV infection. TCRdb's table, derived via immunoSEQ multiplex PCR, lists solely in-frame clones and lacks some. Recorded for this sample: 13,000 or so clones. Source material: blood buffy coat. All receptors derive from a woman between 18 and 70 years old with a cervical HPV16 infection that either progressed to CIN3+ or cleared (not recorded which).

Regarding this clone: The CDR3 goes on 3 residues after the read ends, and that part is filled in from the germline J gene. The rearrangement joins TRBV2 to TRBJ1-1, with 10 nucleotides matching TRBD1. The CDR3 covers 14 residues. Germline CDR1 SNHLY, CDR2 FYNNEI. The DNA read from the CDR3 is TGTGCCAGCAGTGACGGCCCGGGACAGGGGAGA. Translated, it gives CASSDGPGQGR. The complete CDR3 sequence is CASSDGPGQGRAFF.

Notes on this clone: The read finishes 3 residues shy of the CDR3 end, and the germline J gene is used to complete it. The chain recombines TRBV6-2 or TRBV6-3 with TRBJ2-3, with TRBD1 matching 10 bases. CDR3 length: 17 residues. Germline V gives CDR1 MNHEY, CDR2 SVGEGT. The CDR3 spells CASSYSKGTGVQETQYF. The CDR3 DNA, read in part, is TGTGCCAGCAGTTACTCGAAGGGGACAGGGGTCCAAGAGACG.

About this clone: The read stops 3 residues short of the end of the CDR3; the missing end is completed from the germline J gene. This sequence joins TRBV19 and TRBJ1-4, with 7 bases that match TRBD1. This CDR3 is 16 amino acids long. Per the germline V gene, CDR1 is LNHDA and CDR2 is SQIVND (reference sequence). This CDR3 reads CASSTQTGSNNSPLFF. The CDR3 bases that were read are TGTGCCAGTAGTACCCAGACAGGGTCTAATAATTCACCA.

A remark on this clone: The sequence runs out 3 residues before the end of the CDR3; the remainder is reconstructed from the germline J gene. V usage is TRBV19 and J usage is TRBJ1-4; D is possibly TRBD1 (6 bases). There are 15 residues in the CDR3. The germline V gene has CDR1 LNHDA and CDR2 SQIVND (reference sequence). V was cut by 9 bases and J by 0 bases, with 14 bases left in between. Here the CDR3 reads CARSTTGTTNEKLFF. CDR3 bases read: TGTGCCAGGAGCACCACAGGGACAACTAATGAAAAA.

Worth noting for this clone: The missing CDR3 end, 3 residues past where the read stops, is filled in from the germline J gene. The chain is built from TRBV19 and TRBJ1-5; D remains unclear. CDR1 is LNHDA, CDR2 SQIVND, per germline (reference sequence). The CDR3 has 15 residues. V was clipped by 3 bases and J by 0 bases, with 9 bases between them. The CDR3 DNA, read in part, is TGTGCCAGTAGTATGCCGGCGGTTAGCAATCAGCCC. Translating it yields CASSMPAVSNQP. In full, the CDR3 reads CASSMPAVSNQPQHF.

About this clone itself: Sequencing ends 3 residues short of the CDR3 end; the germline J gene provides the rest. V usage is TRBV6-2 or TRBV6-3 and J usage is TRBJ2-6; D is ambiguous. Germline loops: CDR1 MNHEY, CDR2 SVGEGT. This CDR3 region has 13 residues. The V end lost 6 bases, the J end lost 4 bases, and 7 bases lay between the germline ends. The CDR3 bases that were read are TGTGCCAGCAGCCCCACAGGGGCCAACGTC. Protein product: CASSPTGANV. In full, the CDR3 is CASSPTGANVLTF.

As for this clone: The CDR3 end lies 3 residues beyond the end of the read and is filled in from the germline J gene. The V and J genes are TRBV30 and TRBJ1-2; a possible D gene is TRBD1 (6 bases). Trimming cost V 0 bases and J 7 bases, with 15 bases left between them. The CDR3 is made up of 14 amino acids. Looked up from germline, CDR1 is GTSNPN and CDR2 is SVGIG (reference sequence). Partial CDR3 DNA: TGTGCCTGGAGTGTTGGGGGGGCGCAGAGTGGC. It specifies CAWSVGGAQSG. The full CDR3 sequence reads CAWSVGGAQSGYTF.

Notes on this clone: From the germline J gene comes the end of the CDR3, since the read stops 3 residues before it. The V gene is TRBV18, the J gene TRBJ2-3, with D unresolved. The CDR3 has 12 residues. Germline V gene data show CDR1 as KGHSH and CDR2 as LQKENI. The CDR3 loop is CASSRLQETQYF. The DNA read from the CDR3 is TGTGCCAGCTCACGATTACAAGAGACG.

Regarding this clone: The read ends 3 residues before the CDR3 terminus; that terminus is restored from the germline J gene. The V and J genes are TRBV20-1 and TRBJ2-3, with 9 nucleotides matching TRBD2. The CDR3 length is 15 residues. Losses at the gene ends were 3 bases for V and 6 bases for J; bases not matched to a gene: 10. Germline V CDR1 and CDR2: DFQATT, SNEGSKA (reference sequence). CDR3 protein: CSASRASGASDTQYF. CDR3 DNA, as far as it was read: TGCAGTGCTAGCCGCGCTAGCGGGGCTTCGGATACG.

In regard to this clone: The observed sequence ends 3 residues before the CDR3 terminus, with the missing tail filled in from the germline J gene. The gene calls are TRBV20-1 and TRBJ1-2; weak D call: TRBD1 (6 bases). This CDR3 has 13 residues. Germline values: CDR1 DFQATT, CDR2 SNEGSKA (reference sequence). The V end lost 0 bases, the J end lost 3 bases, and 8 bases lay between the germline ends. The sequenced CDR3 bases are TGCAGTGCTAGAGAGGGGGCCCACTATGGC. Translating it yields CSAREGAHYG. The complete CDR3 sequence is CSAREGAHYGYTF.

The CDR3 region is CASSLGQGSTDTQYF. The part of the CDR3 DNA that was read is TGTGCCAGCAGCTTAGGACAGGGGAGCACAGATACG. The chain couples TRBV11-2 to TRBJ2-3; 8 bases agree with TRBD1. The read stops 3 residues short of the end of the CDR3; the missing end is completed from the germline J gene. In germline, CDR1 is SGHAT, CDR2 FQNNGV. The CDR3 runs 15 residues. V shed 1 base and J 0 bases; nucleotides not matched to a gene: 0.

Comment on this clone: The missing CDR3 end, 3 residues past where the read stops, is filled in from the germline J gene. J is TRBJ2-7 and V is TRBV2; D ambiguous. Trimming left V 6 bases short and J 4 bases short, with 7 bases between. The CDR3 runs 11 residues. CDR1 and CDR2 from the germline V gene are SNHLY and FYNNEI. Incomplete CDR3 DNA: TGTGCCAGCAGCCGAGCGTACGAG. Protein: CASSRAYE. The whole CDR3 protein reads CASSRAYEQYF.

On this clone: The observed sequence ends 3 residues before the CDR3 terminus, with the missing tail filled in from the germline J gene. The chain uses TRBV7-9 and TRBJ2-1, with D maybe TRBD1 (6 bases). Per germline, CDR1 SEHNR and CDR2 FQNEAQ (reference sequence). The CDR3 contains 12 residues. V was cut by 6 bases and J by 9 bases, with 12 bases left in between. The sequenced part of the CDR3 DNA is TGTGCCAGCAGTTCCCTAGGGGGTGAG. Encoded protein: CASSSLGGE. The CDR3 reads in full as CASSSLGGEQFF.

About this clone itself: The read terminates 3 residues ahead of where the CDR3 ends, so the germline J gene completes it. V gene TRBV6-4 combines with J gene TRBJ2-3, with 15 bases lining up with TRBD2. Germline loops: CDR1 MRHNA, CDR2 SNTAGT. The CDR3 length is 17 residues. CDR3: CASSDPGLAGGQETQYF. The CDR3 bases that were read are TGTGCCAGCAGTGACCCGGGACTAGCGGGGGGCCAAGAGACG.

To note about this clone: The read ends 3 residues shy of where the CDR3 ends; the end is completed using the germline J gene. The chain has TRBV4-1 and TRBJ1-5; D not resolved. Germline assignment: CDR1 MGHRA and CDR2 YSYEKL. The CDR3 loop spans 12 amino acids. The part of the CDR3 DNA that was read is TGCGCCAGCAGCCAAGATAGTCAACCC. This gives the protein CASSQDSQP. The complete CDR3 reads CASSQDSQPQHF.

In the case of this clone: The observed sequence ends 3 residues before the CDR3 terminus, with the missing tail filled in from the germline J gene. This sequence joins TRBV7-3 and TRBJ2-3, with 9 bases fitting TRBD2. Germline CDR1 reads SGHTA; CDR2 reads FQGTGA. V dropped 2 bases and J dropped 2; count of bases not matched to a gene: 2. This CDR3 region has 15 residues. This CDR3 reads CASSLASGATDTQYF. The CDR3 bases that were read are TGTGCCAGCAGCTTAGCTAGCGGGGCCACAGATACG.

CDR3 sequence reads: CASRGTSEYADTQYF. The part of the CDR3 DNA that was read is TGCGCCAGCAGGGGGACTAGCGAGTATGCAGATACG. The chain combines TRBV10-2 with TRBJ2-3, with 10 positions matching TRBD2. The observed sequence ends 3 residues before the CDR3 terminus, with the missing tail filled in from the germline J gene. CDR1 and CDR2 (germline): WSHSY, SAAADI. This CDR3 is built from 15 residues. The junction had 7 bases not matched to a gene; V was cut back by 6 bases and J by 4 bases.

Concerning this clone itself: Compared with germline, one end of the junction differs, possibly owing to a read error. The observed sequence ends 3 residues before the CDR3 terminus, with the missing tail filled in from the germline J gene. The J gene is TRBJ2-1, the V gene TRBV5-1; D is perhaps TRBD1 (6 bases). CDR1 is SGHRS and CDR2 is YFSETQ in the germline V gene. The CDR3 runs to 15 residues. The CDR3 reads CASNLGALSYNEQFF. The covered CDR3 bases are TGCGCCAGCAACTTGGGGGCCCTATCCTACAATGAG.

In the case of this clone: Read data end 3 residues before the CDR3 end; the end is taken from the germline J gene. The chain has TRBV5-1 and TRBJ1-1; D gene uncertain. This CDR3 contains 14 residues. Trimming cost V 2 bases and J 0 bases, with 8 bases left between them. CDR1 and CDR2 from the germline V gene are SGHRS and YFSETQ. CDR3 amino acids: CASSFNTMNTEAFF. The sequenced part of the CDR3 DNA is TGCGCCAGCAGCTTCAACACAATGAACACTGAA.

Note on this clone: Read coverage stops 3 residues before the CDR3 terminus; the germline J gene supplies the remainder. The chain joins TRBV18 to TRBJ2-5, with a possible D match to TRBD1 (5 bases). Trimming took 4 bases from V and 3 from J, leaving 12 bases between them. The CDR3 contains 14 residues. Germline V gene sequence: CDR1 KGHSH, CDR2 LQKENI. Incomplete CDR3 DNA: TGTGCCAGCTCACTCCTCCAGGGTAAAGAGACC. It yields the protein CASSLLQGKET. The whole CDR3 protein reads CASSLLQGKETQYF. The full variable domain, completed using reference TRBV18 and TRBJ2-5, is NAGVMQNPRHLVRRRGQEARLRCSPMKGHSHVYWYRQLPEEGLKFMVYLQKENIIDESGMPKERFSAEFPKEGPSILRIQQVVRGDSAAYFCASSLLQGKETQYFGPGTRLLVL.

Worth noting for this clone: Coverage ceases 3 residues before the CDR3 finishes, and the germline J gene fills in the end. The V call is TRBV7-2, the J call TRBJ2-1, with 7 bases matching TRBD1. CDR3 length: 13 residues. Germline trimming cut 4 bases from V and 5 bases from J; bases unmatched to any gene: 2. CDR1 is SGHTA and CDR2 is FQGNSA in the germline V gene. The CDR3: CASSSGQNNEQFF. Incomplete CDR3 DNA: TGTGCCAGCAGCTCGGGACAGAACAATGAG.

For this clone: Coverage ceases 3 residues before the CDR3 finishes, and the germline J gene fills in the end. This chain links TRBV5-4 with TRBJ2-7, with 7 bases aligning to TRBD1. Germline loops: CDR1 SGHNT, CDR2 YYREEE (reference sequence). CDR3 length equals 16 residues. V lost 0 bases and J lost 4; bases outside the gene matches: 10. The CDR3 bases that were read are TGTGCCAGCAGCTTGGCCGGGGCAGGGGGTATTTACGAG. It yields the protein CASSLAGAGGIYE. The full-length CDR3 reads as CASSLAGAGGIYEQYF.

Worth noting for this clone: The read finishes 3 residues shy of the CDR3 end, and the germline J gene is used to complete it. The chain joins TRBV29-1 to TRBJ1-2, with D possibly being TRBD1 (5 bases). This CDR3 region has 12 residues. CDR1 SQVTM and CDR2 ANQGSEA come from the germline V gene. Incomplete CDR3 DNA: TGCAGCGTTCGGGACTTACGGGAGGGC. Its translation is CSVRDLREG. Given in full, the CDR3 is CSVRDLREGYTF. The variable domain in full, completed from reference TRBV29-1 and TRBJ1-2, reads SAVISQKPSRDICQRGTSLTIQCQVDSQVTMMFWYRQQPGQSLTLIATANQGSEATYESGFVIDKFPISRPNLTFSTLTVSNMSPEDSSIYLCSVRDLREGYTFGSGTRLTVV.

The CDR3 bases that were read are TGTGCCTGGAGTGGCGGGGGCGGACAAGAGACC. This gives the protein CAWSGGGGQET. The full CDR3 sequence reads CAWSGGGGQETQYF. The rearrangement links TRBV30 to TRBJ2-5; tentatively, D is TRBD2 (7 bases). The CDR3 extends 3 residues past the end of the read, so its final part is completed from the germline J gene. The CDR3 length is 14 residues. The germline V gene encodes CDR1 GTSNPN and CDR2 SVGIG (reference sequence). The V end lost 1 base, the J end lost 2 bases, and 11 bases lay between the germline ends.

About this clone: The read finishes 3 residues shy of the CDR3 end, and the germline J gene is used to complete it. The chain uses TRBV7-2 and TRBJ1-3; 7 nucleotides align to TRBD1. With 5 bases clipped from V and 2 bases from J, the junction kept 6 bases outside the gene matches. The V gene's germline CDR1 is SGHTA and CDR2 FQGNSA. The CDR3 covers 15 residues. Incomplete CDR3 DNA: TGTGCCAGCAGCGCCAACAGGGGCCCTGGAAACACC. Protein: CASSANRGPGNT. The complete CDR3 reads CASSANRGPGNTIYF.

With respect to this clone: The DNA ends 3 residues before the CDR3 does, and the rest of the CDR3 is filled in from the germline J gene. This chain links TRBV7-2 with TRBJ2-7, with TRBD2 matching 7 bases. From germline, CDR1 is SGHTA and CDR2 FQGNSA. Germline trimming cut 4 bases from V and 4 bases from J; bases unmatched to any gene: 10. The CDR3 is made up of 15 amino acids. The sequenced part of the CDR3 DNA is TGTGCCAGCAGCTCCCGAGGCGGGGGTCCTTACGAG. This translates into CASSSRGGGPYE. From start to end, the CDR3 is CASSSRGGGPYEQYF.